These 18 T cell receptor beta chains share one sample of origin, sequenced in a study of tumor T cells in aggressive B-cell lymphoma. Only in-frame clones appear in the TCRdb table, and some are missing; sequencing was by immunoSEQ multiplex PCR. The table lists more than 10,000 clones, about 90% of them singletons, with over 3% in the top ten. The sequencing input was tumor tissue. The receptor source for this set is an adult with diffuse large B cell lymphoma.

V is TRBV9 and J is TRBJ1-3; 7 positions match TRBD1. With 0 bases clipped from V and 4 bases from J, the junction kept 4 bases outside the gene matches. The CDR3 loop spans 15 amino acids. Germline CDR1 SGDLS, CDR2 YYNGEE. The CDR3 DNA follows: TGTGCCAGCAGCGTAGGTACAGGGGACGGAAACACCATATATTTT. It yields the protein CASSVGTGDGNTIYF.

The chain combines TRBV5-1 with TRBJ1-6; tentative D call: TRBD1 (6 bases). Germline loops: CDR1 SGHRS, CDR2 YFSETQ. CDR3 size: 14 residues. The V gene lost 3 bases and the J gene lost 5 bases, with 9 bases spanning the gap. CDR3 amino acids: CASSSDSNNSPLHF. Here the CDR3 DNA reads TGCGCCAGCAGCTCGGACAGTAATAATTCACCCCTCCACTTT.

The V and J genes are TRBV27 and TRBJ2-3, with 10 positions matching TRBD2. Germline V gene sequence: CDR1 MNHEY, CDR2 SMNVEV (reference sequence). The CDR3 extends over 16 amino acids. V gave up 5 bases and J gave up 7 bases; unmatched junction bases: 12. DNA of the CDR3: TGTGCCAGCAGTATTTTTGACAGCGGGGGGGCGAATACGCAGTATTTT. Its protein is CASSIFDSGGANTQYF.

About this clone: One end of the junction is discordant with germline, which a read error may explain. This chain joins TRBV7-8 and TRBJ2-3, with TRBD2 matching 10 bases. CDR3 length: 21 amino acids. CDR1 SGHVS and CDR2 FQNEAQ come from the germline V gene. The CDR3 loop reads CASSSWLAGATIPTSTDTQYF. As DNA, the CDR3 is TGTGCTAGCAGCTCCTGGCTAGCGGGGGCGACTATACCGACTAGCACAGATACGCAGTATTTT.

The chain joins TRBV30 to TRBJ1-2; possible D gene TRBD1, 5 bases. This CDR3 region has 12 residues. Germline values: CDR1 GTSNPN, CDR2 SVGIG (reference sequence). V was trimmed by 7 bases and J by 4 bases, leaving 13 bases between them. CDR3 in DNA: TGTGCCTCCCTCCGGGACTCCTATGGCTACACCTTC. Protein: CASLRDSYGYTF. Variable domain in full (rest from reference TRBV30 and TRBJ1-2): SQTIHQWPATLVQPVGSPLSLECTVEGTSNPNLYWYRQAAGRGLQLLFYSVGIGQISSEVPQNLSASRPQDRQFILSSKKLLLSDSGFYLCASLRDSYGYTFGSGTRLTVV.

This sequence joins TRBV10-1 and TRBJ1-2; the D gene is possibly TRBD1 (5 bases). The CDR3 loop spans 13 amino acids. CDR1 WNHNN and CDR2 SYGVQD come from the germline V gene (reference sequence). V lost 0 bases and J lost 7, with 9 bases in between. CDR3 DNA: TGCGCCAGCAGTGAGTCAGGGGTCGGTGGCTACACCTTC. Translating gives CASSESGVGGYTF.

This chain links TRBV5-1 with TRBJ1-2; TRBD1 agrees at 7 bases. Germline V gives CDR1 SGHRS, CDR2 YFSETQ. CDR3 length equals 15 residues. J lost 4 bases, V lost 2 bases, and 8 bases had no gene match. The CDR3 loop reads CASSLQGSAGYGYTF. The CDR3 DNA is TGCGCCAGCAGCTTACAGGGGTCTGCTGGCTATGGCTACACCTTC.

The chain is built from TRBV9 and TRBJ2-2; the match to TRBD1 covers 7 bases. The J segment lost 6 bases and the V segment lost 4 bases, leaving 9 bases of the junction unmatched. Germline V gene sequence: CDR1 SGDLS, CDR2 YYNGEE. The CDR3 consists of 15 residues. CDR3 nucleotides: TGTGCCAGCAGCCCGCGACAGGGAAGCGCCGGGGAGCTGTTTTTT. Protein product: CASSPRQGSAGELFF. Full variable domain (remainder filled in from reference TRBV9 and TRBJ2-2): DSGVTQTPKHLITATGQRVTLRCSPRSGDLSVYWYQQSLDQGLQFLIQYYNGEERAKGNILERFSAQQFPDLHSELNLSSLELGDSALYFCASSPRQGSAGELFFGEGSRLTVL.

As for this clone: The sample carries other DNA sequences with the same CDR3. The chain couples TRBV2 to TRBJ2-6; 8 nucleotides align to TRBD1. Per germline, CDR1 SNHLY and CDR2 FYNNEI. The CDR3 covers 16 residues. The ends lost 7 bases at V and 2 bases at J; junction bases unmatched: 7. The CDR3 DNA follows: TGTGCCAGCACCAAAGAGGGACAGGCTGGGGCCAACGTCCTGACTTTC. Amino acids: CASTKEGQAGANVLTF.

The J gene is TRBJ1-1, the V gene TRBV5-1, with D possibly matching TRBD1 (5 bases). V gave up 1 base and J gave up 4 bases, with 8 bases separating them. CDR1 is SGHRS, CDR2 YFSETQ, per germline. The CDR3 extends over 13 amino acids. CDR3 in amino acids: CASSLTGGTEAFF. The CDR3 nucleotides read TGCGCCAGCAGCTTGACGGGGGGCACTGAAGCTTTCTTT.

The sample holds a few counts of this clone. The chain employs TRBV7-9 and TRBJ2-2, with 9 positions matching TRBD1. CDR1 and CDR2 from the germline V gene are SEHNR and FQNEAQ (reference sequence). The length of the CDR3 is 16 residues. The V gene end was trimmed by 5 bases and the J gene end by 4 bases; junction bases not matched to a gene: 8. CDR3: CASSPTGGASTGELFF. The CDR3 nucleotides are TGTGCCAGCAGCCCTACAGGGGGCGCGAGCACCGGGGAGCTGTTTTTT.

The chain is built from TRBV18 and TRBJ2-3, with D possibly TRBD2 on 6 matching bases. CDR1 KGHSH and CDR2 LQKENI come from the germline V gene. Trimming removed 4 bases at V and 5 bases at J, with 19 bases between. The CDR3 consists of 16 residues. In DNA, the CDR3 is TGTGCCAGCTCACTTGCTAGCGTCAAGGTCCGAGATACGCAGTATTTT. This translates into CASSLASVKVRDTQYF.

For this clone: A read error may account for a junction end that differs from germline. V gene TRBV28 combines with J gene TRBJ2-7, with TRBD2 matching 7 bases. CDR3 length equals 12 residues. The germline CDR1 and CDR2 sequences are MDHEN and SYDVKM. CDR3 protein: CATSGLAYEQYF. CDR3 nucleotides: TGTGCCACCAGTGGACTAGCCTACGAGCAGTACTTC.

The chain employs TRBV6-5 and TRBJ2-5; possible D gene TRBD2, 6 bases. This CDR3 is built from 16 residues. Germline CDR1 is MNHEY and CDR2 is SVGAGI. Trimming took off 0 bases at V and 4 bases at J, with 15 bases between the two ends. The CDR3 protein is CASSYSRQKGGETQYF. The CDR3 DNA follows: TGTGCCAGCAGTTACTCGAGACAGAAGGGAGGAGAGACCCAGTACTTC.

V gene TRBV7-2 combines with J gene TRBJ1-5; possible D gene TRBD1, 6 bases. The CDR3 is made up of 15 amino acids. Trimming took 3 bases from V and 5 from J, leaving 14 bases between them. Germline V gene lookup returns CDR1 SGHTA and CDR2 FQGNSA. The CDR3 bases are TGTGCCAGCAGCTTTACCACAGGGTGGTATCAGCCCCAGCATTTT. Translation: CASSFTTGWYQPQHF.

The chain employs TRBV5-1 and TRBJ1-6; maybe TRBD1 (6 bases). This CDR3 is 13 amino acids long. Trimming stripped 4 bases from V and 10 bases from J, with 12 bases between. The germline V gene encodes CDR1 SGHRS and CDR2 YFSETQ. The CDR3 nucleotides read TGCGCCAGCAGCCCGGACAGTTCCTCACCCCTCCACTTT. Translated, it gives CASSPDSSSPLHF.

The chain combines TRBV6-6 with TRBJ1-1; 7 bases line up with TRBD1. Unmatched junction bases numbered 7, after V lost 6 bases and J lost 3 bases. This CDR3 spans 14 amino acids. In germline, CDR1 is MNHNY, CDR2 SVGAGI (reference sequence). The chain's CDR3 is CASSPGTVYTEAFF. CDR3 in DNA: TGTGCCAGCAGCCCCGGGACAGTGTACACTGAAGCTTTCTTT.

The chain combines TRBV19 with TRBJ2-7; the match to TRBD2 covers 13 bases. The CDR3 contains 13 residues. V shed 9 bases, J shed 7 bases, and the junction held 6 bases outside the gene matches. Germline lookup yields CDR1 LNHDA and CDR2 SQIVND (reference sequence). CDR3 sequence: CARQGLAGCEQYF. In DNA form, the CDR3 reads TGTGCCAGGCAGGGACTAGCGGGGTGTGAGCAGTACTTC. Based on the CDR3 plus reference TRBV19 and TRBJ2-7, the full variable domain is DGGITQSPKYLFRKEGQNVTLSCEQNLNHDAMYWYRQDPGQGLRLIYYSQIVNDFQKGDIAEGYSVSREKKESFPLTVTSAQKNPTAFYLCARQGLAGCEQYFGPGTRLTVT.